The rows below give T cell receptor beta chains drawn from one sample of a study of blood T cell repertoires in COVID-19. Profiling relied on immunoSEQ multiplex PCR, and the TCRdb table lists in-frame clones only, not all of them. The sample has about 81,000 clones, about 89% seen once. Sequenced input: PBMCs or T cells enriched from blood (not recorded which). These receptors originate from a woman aged 45-65 years with acute COVID-19. Both conserved end residues are part of each CDR3. A D gene is named only where the DNA matches it firmly. The size field is filled for only some rows; it gives once, few, many or a size class.

V gene	J gene	D gene	clone size	CDR3 length	CDR3 DNA	CDR3 protein
TRBV5-1	TRBJ2-7	TRBD2	-	15	TGCGCCAGCAGCCTGACACCGGGACTAGTCTACGAGCAGTACTTC	CASSLTPGLVYEQYF
TRBV5-6	TRBJ2-1	-	-	11	TGTGCCAGCACGCGGGAAAGGGAGCAGTTCTTC	CASTREREQFF
TRBV10-1	TRBJ1-2	-	-	14	TGCGCCAGCAGTGAGGATAGTTACCAATACGGCTACACCTTC	CASSEDSYQYGYTF
TRBV7-2	TRBJ2-3	TRBD2	-	18	TGTGCCAGCAGCCTAGCGGGACTAGCGGGAGGGCCGGTAGATACGCAGTATTTT	CASSLAGLAGGPVDTQYF
TRBV6-5	TRBJ1-5	TRBD1	-	13	TGTGCCAGCAACGGACAGGGTTTCCAGCCCCAGCATTTT	CASNGQGFQPQHF
TRBV4-2	TRBJ1-1	TRBD1	-	13	TGTGCCAGCAGCTCCCAGGGGGAAATTGAAGCTTTCTTT	CASSSQGEIEAFF
TRBV30	TRBJ2-1	-	-	13	TGTGCCTGGGACATGGGGGCCAACAATGAGCAGTTCTTC	CAWDMGANNEQFF
TRBV19	TRBJ1-1	-	-	17	TGTGCCAGTAGTAATTTGGGGTGGCGGGGGCGCGACACTGAAGCTTTCTTT	CASSNLGWRGRDTEAFF
TRBV5-4	TRBJ2-2	TRBD1	once	15	TGTGCCAGCAGCTTGGGGACAGGGGACACCGGGGAGCTGTTTTTT	CASSLGTGDTGELFF
TRBV30	TRBJ2-6	TRBD1	-	17	TGTGCCTGGAGTGTAACAGGGGCTAGCTCTGGGGCCAACGTCCTGACTTTC	CAWSVTGASSGANVLTF
TRBV7-6	TRBJ1-3	-	-	16	TGTGCCAGCAGCTTAGCGAGAGGGGGAACTGGAAACACCATATATTTT	CASSLARGGTGNTIYF
TRBV11-3	TRBJ2-3	TRBD2	once	12	TGTGCCAGCAGTTTCCAGCGGGAGGCGCAGTATTTT	CASSFQREAQYF
TRBV12-3/TRBV12-4	TRBJ1-1	-	-	13	TGTGCCAGCAGTTTTGCCGGGTATACTGAAGCTTTCTTT	CASSFAGYTEAFF
TRBV5-6	TRBJ2-5	-	-	11	TGTGCCAGCACCCACGCGGGAAGCCAGTACTTC	CASTHAGSQYF
TRBV5-5	TRBJ1-3	-	-	14	TGTGCCAGCAGCCCAACAGTACTTGGAAACACCATATATTTT	CASSPTVLGNTIYF
TRBV6-5	TRBJ2-2	-	-	14	TGTGCCGCCCGCGGCGGAGTGAACACCGGGGAGCTGTTTTTT	CAARGGVNTGELFF
TRBV24-1	TRBJ2-7	-	-	13	TGTGCCACCAGTGGCCGGGAAAAACGGGAGCAGTACTTC	CATSGREKREQYF
TRBV7-9	TRBJ1-5	-	-	14	TGTGCCAGCAGCTTGGGCGGGGGCAATCAGCCCCAGCATTTT	CASSLGGGNQPQHF
TRBV7-9	TRBJ2-1	TRBD2	few	14	TGTGCCAGCCTAGGGCTAGCGGGAGCGTATGAGCAGTTCTTC	CASLGLAGAYEQFF
TRBV2	TRBJ2-2	TRBD2	-	14	TGTGCCAGCAGAGGGACTAGCGGGATTGGGGAGCTGTTTTTT	CASRGTSGIGELFF
TRBV9	TRBJ1-4	-	-	12	TGTGCCAGCAGCGCCATGGACAGAAAACTGTTTTTT	CASSAMDRKLFF
TRBV13	TRBJ1-1	TRBD1	-	14	TGTGCCAGCAGCTATACAGGGGGACCGACGGGGGCTTTCTTT	CASSYTGGPTGAFF
TRBV7-2	TRBJ1-3	-	-	13	TGTGCCAGCAGCTATGACACTGGAAACACCATATATTTT	CASSYDTGNTIYF
TRBV19	TRBJ1-1	-	few	14	TGTGCCAGTAGTATAGGGGGAGGGTCAGGTGAAGCTTTCTTT	CASSIGGGSGEAFF
TRBV27	TRBJ2-7	TRBD2	-	16	TGTGCCAGCAGTAAGGGACTAGCGGGACCTCCCTACGAGCAGTACTTC	CASSKGLAGPPYEQYF
TRBV5-4	TRBJ2-5	-	-	13	TGTGCCAGCAGCGCGACTAGAGGGGAGACCCAGTACTTC	CASSATRGETQYF
TRBV30	TRBJ2-7	TRBD1	-	12	TGTGCCTGGACGCTCAGGGGGCCCGAGCAGTACTTC	CAWTLRGPEQYF
TRBV27	TRBJ1-6	TRBD1	-	16	TGTGCCAGCAGTTTCCAAGGGACAGGGGTTCAATCAACCCTCCACTTT	CASSFQGTGVQSTLHF
TRBV19	TRBJ1-2	TRBD1	-	16	TGTGCCAGTAGCCCAGGGTCGGACAGGGGACTCTATGGCTACACCTTT	CASSPGSDRGLYGYTF
TRBV28	TRBJ1-2	-	-	14	TGTGCCAGCAGTTTCCCGGAGGGAAACTATGGCTACACCTTC	CASSFPEGNYGYTF
TRBV12-3/TRBV12-4	TRBJ1-6	-	-	13	TGTGCCAGCAGTTTAGAAGCCAATTCACCCCTCCACTTT	CASSLEANSPLHF
TRBV6-5	TRBJ1-2	-	-	14	TGTGCCAGCAGTCCTCGAGAGACAGGACAGGGCTACACCTTC	CASSPRETGQGYTF
TRBV11-3	TRBJ2-2	-	-	13	TGTGCCAGCAGCAGATCGGGAGCCGGGGAGCTGTTTTTT	CASSRSGAGELFF
TRBV7-9	TRBJ2-1	TRBD2	-	17	TGTGCCAGCAGCTTAGCGACTAGCGGGAGGGCCAAGGATGAGCAGTTCTTC	CASSLATSGRAKDEQFF
TRBV6-5	TRBJ1-3	TRBD1	-	14	TGTGCCAGCATAGCAGGGACAGATGGAAACACCATATATTTT	CASIAGTDGNTIYF
TRBV19	TRBJ2-2	TRBD2	-	16	TGTGCCAGTAGTCTAGCGGGGGGCCCTAACACCGGGGAGCTGTTTTTT	CASSLAGGPNTGELFF
TRBV19	TRBJ1-4	TRBD1	-	15	TGTGCCAGTAGTATAGAGAGGGGGCGACCTGAAAAACTGTTTTTT	CASSIERGRPEKLFF
TRBV27	TRBJ2-1	-	-	15	TGTGCCAGCAGCACCATACTAGCCGCCTACAATGAGCAGTTCTTC	CASSTILAAYNEQFF
TRBV4-2	TRBJ2-4	-	-	16	TGTGCCAGCAGCCAAGATCCGGGAGTAGCCAAAAACATTCAGTACTTC	CASSQDPGVAKNIQYF
TRBV24-1	TRBJ2-1	TRBD2	-	15	TGTGCCACCAGTGAACCTAGCGGGGTAAACAATGAGCAGTTCTTC	CATSEPSGVNNEQFF
TRBV11-2	TRBJ2-5	-	once	13	TGTGCCAGCAGCTTAAACAGGGCAGAGACCCAGTACTTC	CASSLNRAETQYF
TRBV7-9	TRBJ1-6	-	once	13	TGTGCCAGCAGGCGGGACGATGGGTCACCCCTCCACTTT	CASRRDDGSPLHF
TRBV4-1	TRBJ1-1	-	-	14	TGCGCCAGCAGCCAAAGTGAGTTGCGGACTGAAGCTTTCTTT	CASSQSELRTEAFF
TRBV6-5	TRBJ2-7	TRBD2	-	14	TGTGCCAGCAGGGGTAGCGGGACCACCTACGAGCAGTACTTC	CASRGSGTTYEQYF
TRBV7-9	TRBJ2-6	-	once	15	TGTGCCAGCAGGGCGACAGGCTCTGGGGCCAACGTCCTGACTTTC	CASRATGSGANVLTF
TRBV29-1	TRBJ2-5	TRBD1	-	15	TGCAGCGTTAGGCTATCGACAGGGGGCTTCGGGACCCAGTACTTC	CSVRLSTGGFGTQYF
TRBV7-9	TRBJ2-2	-	-	16	TGTGCCAGCAGCTCCCTAGCTGCGTCGAACACCGGGGAGCTGTTTTTT	CASSSLAASNTGELFF
TRBV14	TRBJ2-7	TRBD1	-	17	TGTGCCAGCAGCCAAGCTGCACTCCGGGACAGCTCCTACGAGCAGTACTTC	CASSQAALRDSSYEQYF
TRBV7-2	TRBJ2-7	TRBD2	-	16	TGTGCCAGCAGCAGCGAACCAGCGGGGGGCCCCTACGAGCAGTACTTC	CASSSEPAGGPYEQYF